This TCR beta chain was retrieved from a study of T cells in Graves' hyperthyroidism and ophthalmopathy. Across the whole study: Before any treatment, at initial diagnosis, peripheral blood was collected. General study points: In simple terms, a model built on 13 V-J features told ophthalmopathy apart from stable hyperthyroidism. Ophthalmopathy onset followed model prediction by a median approximately seven months. Most clonotypes expanded in thyroid above 0.001 were likewise present in blood.

RNA transcripts gave rise to amplified TCR beta CDR3 regions. The HTBI set primed first-round TCR CDR3 RT-PCR. Via MiXCR, TCRdb re-called the multiplex PCR reads, giving one row per CDR3 protein. The data show more than 500,000 distinct CDR3 sequences, 15% to 20% seen once. Germline assignment: CDR1 SQVTM and CDR2 ANQGSEA. The CDR3 has 12 residues. V was clipped by 2 bases and J by 4 bases, with 8 bases between them. Turning to this clonotype: The target antigen is unknown.

The genes are TRBV29-1 and TRBJ2-5; D not certain. The clonotype was recovered from a woman aged 25 to 39 with Graves' ophthalmopathy. The sequenced material came from blood. CDR3 in DNA: TGCAGCGTTGAACTGGGTTTAGAGACCCAGTACTTC. It encodes CSVELGLETQYF.